The sequence of this TCR beta chain was determined in a study of shared clonotypes between healthy human individuals. The study, taken as a whole, reports: Only blood was sampled; tissue repertoires likely differ. Around 5% was the fraction of naive CD4 clonotypes found shared across several donors.

This CDR3 has 16 residues. The V end was cut by 5 bases, the J end by 0 bases, with 12 bases between. Of note for this clone: Its antigen is unidentified.

The naive CD8 population came from CD45RO-negative cells selected for CCR7, without terminally differentiated effector memory CD45RA+ cells. Using around 180 ng DNA, 25,000 to 35,000 T cell genomes, the sorted-subset replicate PCRs were run. In the source study's methods: Filtering was not the same, since immunoSEQ gave junction-only sequences without quality scores. The assay was immunoSEQ multiplex PCR, and TCRdb's table has in-frame clones only and misses some. V and J calls and clone size come straight from that table; D and trimming were deduced from the DNA. This sample has approximately 810,000 clones, with over 90% found just once.

Material for sequencing was naive CD8+ T cells sorted from blood. The genes are TRBV5-3 and TRBJ2-6; D remains unclear. TRBV5-3 is assigned to the ORF class and has an uncertain function. The source of this sequence is a man under 40 in good health. The CDR3 DNA sequence: TGTGCCAGAAGTCGGCGACCGAGCTCTGGGGCCAACGTCCTGACTTTC. Translation: CARSRRPSSGANVLTF.